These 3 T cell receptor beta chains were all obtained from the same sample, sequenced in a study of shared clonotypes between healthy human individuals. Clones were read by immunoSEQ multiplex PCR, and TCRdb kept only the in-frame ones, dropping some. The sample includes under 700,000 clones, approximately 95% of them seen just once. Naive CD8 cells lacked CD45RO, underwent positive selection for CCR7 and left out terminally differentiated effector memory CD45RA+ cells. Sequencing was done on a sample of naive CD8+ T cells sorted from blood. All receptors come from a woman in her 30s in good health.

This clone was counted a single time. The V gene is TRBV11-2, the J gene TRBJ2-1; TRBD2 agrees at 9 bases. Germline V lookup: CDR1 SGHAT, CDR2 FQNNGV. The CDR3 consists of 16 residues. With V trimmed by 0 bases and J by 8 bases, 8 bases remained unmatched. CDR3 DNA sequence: TGTGCCAGCAGCTTAGATAGCGGGAGACCCATCGATGAGCAGTTCTTC. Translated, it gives CASSLDSGRPIDEQFF.

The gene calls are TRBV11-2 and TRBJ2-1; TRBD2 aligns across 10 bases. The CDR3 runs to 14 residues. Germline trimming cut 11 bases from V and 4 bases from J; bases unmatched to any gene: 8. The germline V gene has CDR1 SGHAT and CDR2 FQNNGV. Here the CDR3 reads CAHAKREGYNEQFF. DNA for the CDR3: TGTGCCCATGCCAAGCGGGAGGGTTACAATGAGCAGTTCTTC.

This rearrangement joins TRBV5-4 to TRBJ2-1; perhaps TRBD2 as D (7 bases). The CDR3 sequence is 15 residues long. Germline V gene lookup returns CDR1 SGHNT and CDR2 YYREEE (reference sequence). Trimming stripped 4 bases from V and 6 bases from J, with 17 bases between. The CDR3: CASSRFGLGGNEQFF. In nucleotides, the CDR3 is TGTGCCAGCAGCCGATTCGGACTAGGGGGCAATGAGCAGTTCTTC. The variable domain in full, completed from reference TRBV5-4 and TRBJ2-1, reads ETGVTQSPTHLIKTRGQQVTLRCSSQSGHNTVSWYQQALGQGPQFIFQYYREEENGRGNFPPRFSGLQFPNYSSELNVNALELDDSALYLCASSRFGLGGNEQFFGPGTRLTVL.